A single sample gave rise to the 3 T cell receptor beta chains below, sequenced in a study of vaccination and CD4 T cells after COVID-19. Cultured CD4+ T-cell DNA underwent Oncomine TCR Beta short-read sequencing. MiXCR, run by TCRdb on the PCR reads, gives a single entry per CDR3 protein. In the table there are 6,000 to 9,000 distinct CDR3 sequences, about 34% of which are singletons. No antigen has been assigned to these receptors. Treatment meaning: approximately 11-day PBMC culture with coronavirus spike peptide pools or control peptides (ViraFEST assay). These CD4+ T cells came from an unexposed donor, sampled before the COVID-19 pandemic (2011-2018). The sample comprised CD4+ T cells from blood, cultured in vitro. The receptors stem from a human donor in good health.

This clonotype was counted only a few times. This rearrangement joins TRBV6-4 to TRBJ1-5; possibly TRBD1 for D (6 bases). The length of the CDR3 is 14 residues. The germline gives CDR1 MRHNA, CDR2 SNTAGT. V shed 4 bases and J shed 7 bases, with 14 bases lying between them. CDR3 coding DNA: TGTGCCAGCAGTGCCAATGGGGGGGCCCAGCCCCAGCATTTT. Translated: CASSANGGAQPQHF.

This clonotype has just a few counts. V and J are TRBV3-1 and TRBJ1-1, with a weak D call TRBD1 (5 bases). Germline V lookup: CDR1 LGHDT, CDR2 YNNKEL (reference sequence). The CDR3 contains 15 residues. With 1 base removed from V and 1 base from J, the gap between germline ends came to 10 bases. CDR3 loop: CASSQGEGSNTEAFF. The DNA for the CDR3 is TGTGCCAGCAGCCAAGGAGAGGGGTCGAACACTGAAGCTTTCTTT.

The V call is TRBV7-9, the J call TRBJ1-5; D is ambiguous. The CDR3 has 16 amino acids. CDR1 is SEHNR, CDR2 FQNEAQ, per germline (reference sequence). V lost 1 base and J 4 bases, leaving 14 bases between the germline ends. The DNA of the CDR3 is TGTGCCAGCAGCTTAGACCTGGGTGTGAAGAATCAGCCCCAGCATTTT. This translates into CASSLDLGVKNQPQHF.